The 22 T cell receptor beta chains given below trace back to one sample, sequenced in a study of T cells in women clearing cervical HPV infection. The assay was immunoSEQ multiplex PCR, and TCRdb's table has in-frame clones only and misses some. The sample table includes approximately 37,000 clones. The sample comprised blood buffy coat. The source is a woman between 18 and 69 years old with a cervical HPV16 infection that either progressed to CIN3+ or cleared (not recorded which).

Concerning this clone: The read finishes 3 residues shy of the CDR3 end, and the germline J gene is used to complete it. The V call is TRBV6-4, the J call TRBJ2-1, with 12 bases that match TRBD2. Germline V gives CDR1 MRHNA, CDR2 SNTAGT. V lost 3 bases and J lost 8; bases outside the gene matches: 5. This CDR3 contains 15 residues. The CDR3 loop is CASSETSGGLDEQFF. Incomplete CDR3 DNA: TGTGCCAGCAGTGAAACTAGCGGGGGGCTGGATGAG.

As for this clone: The read finishes 3 residues shy of the CDR3 end, and the germline J gene is used to complete it. The chain joins TRBV20-1 to TRBJ2-3, with a possible D match to TRBD1 (6 bases). Looked up from germline, CDR1 is DFQATT and CDR2 is SNEGSKA (reference sequence). The CDR3 runs to 15 residues. V shed 5 bases and J shed 1 base, with 16 bases lying between them. The CDR3 sequence is CSAFTGSSRTDTQYF. The part of the CDR3 DNA that was read is TGCAGTGCTTTTACAGGGAGTTCACGCACAGATACG.

Concerning this clone itself: The sample contains more than one DNA sequence encoding this CDR3. The CDR3 protein is CASSLLAGDTGELFF. The CDR3 DNA, read in part, is TGTGCCAGCAGCCTTTTAGCGGGAGACACCGGGGAG. V and J are TRBV7-9 and TRBJ2-2; 9 bases agree with TRBD2. With the read ending 3 residues before the CDR3 end, the germline J gene is used to fill in that end. With V trimmed by 5 bases and J by 3 bases, 4 bases remained unmatched. The germline gives CDR1 SEHNR, CDR2 FQNEAQ (reference sequence). This CDR3 is built from 15 residues.

Turning to this clone: The CDR3 end falls 3 residues outside the read, so it is completed with the germline J gene. The chain is built from TRBV12-3 or TRBV12-4 and TRBJ2-4; the match to TRBD2 covers 8 bases. The junction had 5 bases not matched to a gene; V was cut back by 4 bases and J by 6 bases. The CDR3 has 14 amino acids. The sequenced part of the CDR3 DNA is TGTGCCAGCAGTTCGGGGGGGCAGGGAAACATT. Its protein product is CASSSGGQGNI. The whole CDR3 sequence reads CASSSGGQGNIQYF.

Concerning this clone: The read terminates 3 residues before the CDR3 end, so the remaining end is supplied by the germline J gene. V gene TRBV3-1 (or the pseudogene TRBV3-2) combines with J gene TRBJ2-1; D is uncertain. Trimming cost V 2 bases and J 7 bases, with 9 bases left between them. CDR1 and CDR2 from the germline V gene are LGHDT and YNNKEL (reference sequence). CDR3 size: 13 residues. CDR3 DNA, as far as it was read: TGTGCCAGCAGCCAAACTACCGGGAATGAG. This translates into CASSQTTGNE. The whole CDR3 protein reads CASSQTTGNEQFF.

As concerns this clone: The read terminates 3 residues ahead of where the CDR3 ends, so the germline J gene completes it. This chain uses TRBV19 with TRBJ1-4; TRBD1 aligns across 7 bases. Germline-derived CDR1 and CDR2 are LNHDA and SQIVND (reference sequence). V lost 8 bases and J lost 3; bases outside the gene matches: 9. CDR3 size: 15 residues. The CDR3 protein is CASGLTGSANEKLFF. CDR3 DNA, as far as it was read: TGTGCCAGTGGTTTGACAGGGTCAGCTAATGAAAAA.

CDR3 region: CASSGQGHTEAFF. The DNA read from the CDR3 is TGCGCCAGCAGTGGACAGGGTCACACTGAA. The chain joins TRBV10-1 to TRBJ1-1, with TRBD1 matching over 7 bases. The CDR3 end lies 3 residues beyond the end of the read and is filled in from the germline J gene. Germline V gives CDR1 WNHNN, CDR2 SYGVQD (reference sequence). V shed 4 bases, J shed 3 bases, and the junction held 2 bases outside the gene matches. CDR3 size: 13 residues.

For this clone: The CDR3 extends 3 residues past the end of the read, so its final part is completed from the germline J gene. This chain uses TRBV12-3 or TRBV12-4 with TRBJ1-1; D not resolved. V was cut by 7 bases and J by 1 base, with 10 bases left in between. The CDR3 loop spans 13 amino acids. The sequenced CDR3 bases are TGTGCCAGCAATACCCCAGGGAACACTGAA. This sequence encodes CASNTPGNTE. The complete CDR3 protein is CASNTPGNTEAFF.

Regarding this clone: Read data end 3 residues before the CDR3 end; the end is taken from the germline J gene. J is TRBJ1-6 and V is TRBV12-5; D might be TRBD1 (5 bases). The CDR3 covers 15 residues. Trimming cost V 2 bases and J 5 bases, with 10 bases left between them. Germline values: CDR1 LGHNT, CDR2 FRNRAP. The CDR3 reads CASGLLQGHNSPLHF. The DNA read from the CDR3 is TGTGCTAGTGGTTTGTTGCAGGGTCATAATTCACCC.

About this clone itself: From the germline J gene comes the end of the CDR3, since the read stops 3 residues before it. The chain combines TRBV2 with TRBJ2-3, with TRBD1 matching 10 bases. The CDR3 runs to 16 residues. The germline CDR1 and CDR2 sequences are SNHLY and FYNNEI. With 2 bases clipped from V and 2 bases from J, the junction kept 4 bases outside the gene matches. The sequenced CDR3 bases are TGTGCCAGCAGTGAAAGTGGGACAGGGGACACAGATACG. This codes for CASSESGTGDTDT. The entire CDR3 sequence reads CASSESGTGDTDTQYF.

CDR3 bases read: TGCGCCAGCAGCTTGGAGCAAACCACAGATACG. Amino acid sequence: CASSLEQTTDT. The whole CDR3 region reads CASSLEQTTDTQYF. The V gene is TRBV5-1, the J gene TRBJ2-3; D ambiguous. The CDR3 end falls 3 residues outside the read, so it is completed with the germline J gene. CDR3 length: 14 amino acids. V lost 0 bases and J 2 bases, leaving 7 bases between the germline ends. Germline-derived CDR1 and CDR2 are SGHRS and YFSETQ. Supplemented by reference TRBV5-1 and TRBJ2-3, the full variable domain reads KAGVTQTPRYLIKTRGQQVTLSCSPISGHRSVSWYQQTPGQGLQFLFEYFSETQRNKGNFPGRFSGRQFSNSRSEMNVSTLELGDSALYLCASSLEQTTDTQYFGPGTRLTVL.

With regard to this clone: The sequenced fragment ends 3 residues before the CDR3 boundary, so the rest is inferred from the germline J gene. This chain links TRBV10-3 with TRBJ2-7; D may be TRBD1 or TRBD2 (7 bases each). The germline V gene has CDR1 ENHRY and CDR2 SYGVKD. V was shortened by 11 bases and J by 4 bases, with 18 bases between the two germline ends. The CDR3 has 13 amino acids. CDR3 DNA, as far as it was read: TGTGCCTCTACAGGGGAGGGAAGTTACGAG. Protein: CASTGEGSYE. The full CDR3 reads CASTGEGSYEQYF.

Concerning this clone itself: The read terminates 3 residues ahead of where the CDR3 ends, so the germline J gene completes it. V gene TRBV5-1 combines with J gene TRBJ1-3, with D uncertain. This CDR3 has 15 residues. The germline V gene has CDR1 SGHRS and CDR2 YFSETQ. The CDR3 bases that were read are TGCGCCAGCAGCCCCACACCTTCGAACGCGGTCGCC. It specifies CASSPTPSNAVA. In full, the CDR3 is CASSPTPSNAVAIYF.

Regarding this clone: The read terminates 3 residues before the CDR3 end, so the remaining end is supplied by the germline J gene. This chain uses TRBV15 with TRBJ1-4; the D is unclear. V lost 3 bases, J lost 2 bases, and 10 bases lay in between. Germline CDR1 is LNHNV and CDR2 is YYDKDF (reference sequence). This CDR3 contains 15 residues. The covered CDR3 bases are TGTGCCACCAGCAGGGTTGAAGGCACTAATGAAAAA. It translates to CATSRVEGTNEK. The full CDR3 reads CATSRVEGTNEKLFF.

On this clone: The CDR3 is cut off 3 residues early in the read; its end comes from the germline J gene. Other DNA sequences in the sample encode the same CDR3. The chain couples TRBV18 to TRBJ1-1; D is ambiguous. Germline CDR1 KGHSH, CDR2 LQKENI. This CDR3 spans 13 amino acids. The CDR3 DNA, read in part, is TGTGCCAGCTCACCACGGGTGAAACAGACA. Protein sequence: CASSPRVKQT. In full, the CDR3 is CASSPRVKQTAFF.

About this clone: Sequencing ends 3 residues short of the CDR3 end; the germline J gene provides the rest. V usage is TRBV7-3 and J usage is TRBJ2-3; 7 positions agree with TRBD1. CDR3 length equals 15 residues. Germline CDR1 reads SGHTA; CDR2 reads FQGTGA. This CDR3 reads CASSPLRGPQETQYF. Incomplete CDR3 DNA: TGTGCCAGCAGCCCACTTAGGGGGCCCCAAGAGACG.

Concerning this clone: The CDR3 end is not reached by the read, which stops 3 residues before it; the germline J gene fills it in. This chain uses TRBV4-1 with TRBJ1-2; possibly TRBD1 for D (6 bases). Germline V lookup: CDR1 MGHRA, CDR2 YSYEKL. V shed 0 bases and J shed 4 bases, with 15 bases lying between them. This CDR3 region has 16 residues. Incomplete CDR3 DNA: TGCGCCAGCAGCCAAGAGGGAATCAGGACAGCCTATGGC. Protein product: CASSQEGIRTAYG. The CDR3, in full, reads CASSQEGIRTAYGYTF.

The CDR3 bases that were read are TGTGCCAGTAGTACGCGGGCCCTCGGGAACACTGAA. This codes for CASSTRALGNTE. The entire CDR3 reads CASSTRALGNTEAFF. The rearrangement joins TRBV19 to TRBJ1-1; D not certain. Coverage ceases 3 residues before the CDR3 finishes, and the germline J gene fills in the end. Trimming took 4 bases from V and 1 from J, leaving 13 bases between them. Germline V gives CDR1 LNHDA, CDR2 SQIVND (reference sequence). The CDR3 runs to 15 residues.

With respect to this clone: With the read ending 3 residues before the CDR3 end, the germline J gene is used to fill in that end. The genes are TRBV5-1 and TRBJ1-2; maybe TRBD1 (6 bases). This CDR3 is 14 amino acids long. V gave up 4 bases and J gave up 4 bases, with 14 bases separating them. Germline V gives CDR1 SGHRS, CDR2 YFSETQ. The CDR3: CASSPNRESYGYTF. The DNA read from the CDR3 is TGCGCCAGCAGCCCCAACAGGGAATCCTATGGC.

With respect to this clone: The read falls 3 residues short of the CDR3 end, and the missing part is taken from the germline J gene. This rearrangement joins TRBV20-1 to TRBJ2-1, with 7 positions matching TRBD1. Trimming removed 6 bases from V and 8 bases from J; junction bases left unmatched: 10. The CDR3 is 13 amino acids. Germline-derived CDR1 and CDR2 are DFQATT and SNEGSKA (reference sequence). Partial CDR3 DNA: TGCAGTGCAGTACCGGGACAGAGGTATGAG. It yields the protein CSAVPGQRYE. The CDR3, in full, reads CSAVPGQRYEQFF.

Turning to this clone: The CDR3 is cut off 3 residues early in the read; its end comes from the germline J gene. V and J are TRBV7-9 and TRBJ2-2; 8 bases match TRBD1. Germline CDR1 and CDR2: SEHNR and FQNEAQ (reference sequence). The CDR3 has 15 amino acids. The CDR3 loop reads CASSLGSDRGAPLFF. The sequenced part of the CDR3 DNA is TGTGCCAGCAGCTTAGGATCCGACAGGGGTGCCCCG.

About this clone: The CDR3 end is not reached by the read, which stops 3 residues before it; the germline J gene fills it in. This rearrangement joins TRBV19 to TRBJ1-5; no definite D call. Trimming removed 3 bases from V and 3 bases from J, with 12 bases in between. Germline V lookup: CDR1 LNHDA, CDR2 SQIVND (reference sequence). The CDR3 loop spans 15 amino acids. The covered CDR3 bases are TGTGCCAGTAGTATTATGGTACAGTTCAATCAGCCC. Protein product: CASSIMVQFNQP. The whole CDR3 sequence is CASSIMVQFNQPQHF.